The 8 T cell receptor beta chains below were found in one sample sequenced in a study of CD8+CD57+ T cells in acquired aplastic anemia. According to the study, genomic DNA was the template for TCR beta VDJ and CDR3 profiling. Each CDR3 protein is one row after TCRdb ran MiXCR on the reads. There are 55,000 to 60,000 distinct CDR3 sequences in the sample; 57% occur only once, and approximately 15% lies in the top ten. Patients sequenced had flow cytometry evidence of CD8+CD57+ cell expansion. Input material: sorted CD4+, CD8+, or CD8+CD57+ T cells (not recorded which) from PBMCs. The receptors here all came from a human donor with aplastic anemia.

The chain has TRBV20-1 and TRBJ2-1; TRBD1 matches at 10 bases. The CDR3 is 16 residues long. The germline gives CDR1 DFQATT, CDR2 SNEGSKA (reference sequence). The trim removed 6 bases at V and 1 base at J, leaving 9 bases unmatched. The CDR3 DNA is TGCAGTGCAGACTCCGGGACAGGGGTTTCCTACAATGAGCAGTTCTTC. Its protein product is CSADSGTGVSYNEQFF.

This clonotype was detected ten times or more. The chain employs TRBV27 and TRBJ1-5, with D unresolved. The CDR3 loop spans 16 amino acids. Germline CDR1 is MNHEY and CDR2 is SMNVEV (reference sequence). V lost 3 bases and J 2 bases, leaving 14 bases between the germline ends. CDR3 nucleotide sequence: TGTGCCAGCAGTTTGAGTAGCGGAGTTGGCAATCAGCCCCAGCATTTT. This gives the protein CASSLSSGVGNQPQHF.

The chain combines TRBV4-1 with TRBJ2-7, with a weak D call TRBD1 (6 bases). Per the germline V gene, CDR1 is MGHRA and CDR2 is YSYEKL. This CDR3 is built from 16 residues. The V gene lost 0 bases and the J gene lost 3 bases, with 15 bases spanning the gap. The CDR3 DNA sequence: TGCGCCAGCAGCCAAGACCTCAGGGGTAGGGGCTACGAGCAGTACTTC. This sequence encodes CASSQDLRGRGYEQYF.

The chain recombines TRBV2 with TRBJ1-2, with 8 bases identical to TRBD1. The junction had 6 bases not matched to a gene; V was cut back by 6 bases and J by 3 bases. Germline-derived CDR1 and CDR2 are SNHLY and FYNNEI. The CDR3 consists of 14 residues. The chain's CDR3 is CASRQGATDYGYTF. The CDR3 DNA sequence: TGTGCCAGCAGGCAGGGGGCAACGGACTATGGCTACACCTTC.

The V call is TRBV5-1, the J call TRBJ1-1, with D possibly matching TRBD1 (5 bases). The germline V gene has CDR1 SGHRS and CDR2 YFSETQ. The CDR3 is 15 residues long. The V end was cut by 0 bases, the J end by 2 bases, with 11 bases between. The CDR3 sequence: CASSLAGTANTEAFF. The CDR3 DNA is TGCGCCAGCAGCTTGGCCGGGACGGCAAACACTGAAGCTTTCTTT.

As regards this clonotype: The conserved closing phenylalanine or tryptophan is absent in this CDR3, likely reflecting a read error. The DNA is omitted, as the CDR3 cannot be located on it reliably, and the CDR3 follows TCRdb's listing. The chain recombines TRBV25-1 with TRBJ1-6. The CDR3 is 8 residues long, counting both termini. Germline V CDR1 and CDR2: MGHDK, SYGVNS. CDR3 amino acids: CASSELGP.

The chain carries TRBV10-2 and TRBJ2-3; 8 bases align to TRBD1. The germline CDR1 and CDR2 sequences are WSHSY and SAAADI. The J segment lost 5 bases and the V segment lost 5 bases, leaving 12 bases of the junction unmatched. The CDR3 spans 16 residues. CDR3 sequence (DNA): TGCGCCAGCAGTCCGGGGCAGGGGGCAGTTGGAGATACGCAGTATTTT. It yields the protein CASSPGQGAVGDTQYF.

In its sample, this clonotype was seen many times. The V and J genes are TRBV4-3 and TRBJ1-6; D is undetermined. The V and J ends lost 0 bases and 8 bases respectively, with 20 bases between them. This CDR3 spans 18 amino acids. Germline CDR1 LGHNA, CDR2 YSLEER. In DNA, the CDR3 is TGCGCCAGCAGCCAAGATCTCTCAATATCCCCAAACGATTCACCCCTCCACTTT. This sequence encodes CASSQDLSISPNDSPLHF.